This passage covers 14 T cell receptor beta chains from one sample sequenced in a study of identical twins. One entry per CDR3 protein, called by TCRdb with MiXCR from the 5' RACE reads. The sample yields 230,000 or so distinct CDR3 sequences, approximately 8.3% seen once. These sequences were also reported in another study, on yellow fever vaccine responses in identical twins.

What was sequenced was CD8+ T cells sorted from blood. Source of these receptors: a young woman in good health.

This clonotype was found a few times. The chain couples TRBV6-1 to TRBJ2-7, with D tentatively TRBD1 (5 bases). The CDR3 contains 15 residues. Trimming took 5 bases from V and 0 from J, leaving 14 bases between them. Per the germline V gene, CDR1 is MNHNS and CDR2 is SASEGT. CDR3 amino acids: CASSPSDTSSYEQYF. CDR3 coding DNA: TGTGCCAGCAGTCCTTCGGACACCTCCTCCTACGAGCAGTACTTC.

Ten or more counts support this clonotype. This rearrangement joins TRBV7-3 to TRBJ2-7; possibly TRBD1 or TRBD2 for D (5 bases each). V was trimmed by 2 bases and J by 2 bases, leaving 10 bases between them. The CDR3 runs 14 residues. Germline CDR1 SGHTA, CDR2 FQGTGA. The CDR3 DNA sequence: TGTGCCAGCAGCTTATTGTCGGGACCCTACGAGCAGTACTTC. This gives the protein CASSLLSGPYEQYF.

The chain couples TRBV20-1 to TRBJ2-3; TRBD2 is a possible D gene (6 bases). This CDR3 has 12 residues. From germline, CDR1 is DFQATT and CDR2 SNEGSKA (reference sequence). Trimming cost V 1 base and J 5 bases, with 7 bases left between them. DNA for the CDR3: TGCAGTGCTAGAGGGGGGGAAGATACGCAGTATTTT. Its protein product is CSARGGEDTQYF.

The rearrangement links TRBV4-3 to TRBJ2-1; D is unclear. In germline, CDR1 is LGHNA, CDR2 YSLEER. V lost 1 base and J 2 bases, leaving 12 bases between the germline ends. The CDR3 totals 16 residues. The CDR3 bases are TGCGCCAGCAGCCAAGTGAAAGAAGGCGCCTACAATGAGCAGTTCTTC. Protein: CASSQVKEGAYNEQFF.

The chain is built from TRBV7-9 and TRBJ2-7; D call uncertain. The germline V gene has CDR1 SEHNR and CDR2 FQNEAQ (reference sequence). The CDR3 is made up of 12 amino acids. Deletions cut 1 base from V and 6 bases from J, with 7 bases between. The CDR3 coding sequence is TGTGCCAGCAGCTTAGAACAGCTCGAGCAGTACTTC. Translating it yields CASSLEQLEQYF.

The chain joins TRBV7-2 to TRBJ2-3; 9 bases agree with TRBD2. The V and J ends lost 2 bases and 5 bases, in that order; junction bases with no gene match: 8. The germline V gene has CDR1 SGHTA and CDR2 FQGNSA. This CDR3 contains 16 residues. CDR3 region: CASSLFLAGQLDTQYF. CDR3 bases: TGTGCCAGCAGCTTATTTCTAGCGGGACAATTAGATACGCAGTATTTT.

This clonotype was observed a handful of times. The rearrangement joins TRBV4-3 to TRBJ2-1, with 11 bases identical to TRBD2. V was clipped by 1 base and J by 2 bases; unmatched bases: 10. Germline V gene sequence: CDR1 LGHNA, CDR2 YSLEER. This CDR3 is 19 amino acids long. This CDR3 reads CASSQVGTSGPRPYNEQFF. DNA for the CDR3: TGCGCCAGCAGCCAAGTAGGGACTAGCGGCCCTCGGCCCTACAATGAGCAGTTCTTC.

This chain uses TRBV5-6 with TRBJ2-6; D is perhaps TRBD1 (5 bases). The V end lost 4 bases, the J end lost 4 bases, and 15 bases lay between the germline ends. The V gene's germline CDR1 is SGHDT and CDR2 YYEEEE. CDR3 length: 16 amino acids. CDR3 coding DNA: TGTGCCAGCAGCCCGGAAAAGGGGTCCGGGGCCAACGTCCTGACTTTC. Protein: CASSPEKGSGANVLTF.

This clonotype was detected many times. The chain recombines TRBV29-1 with TRBJ2-1; no clear D. CDR1 is SQVTM, CDR2 ANQGSEA, per germline. The CDR3 covers 11 residues. Between the trimmed V and J ends, which lost 8 bases and 7 bases, there was a span of 12 bases. The CDR3 loop is CSLPFGNEQFF. Here the CDR3 DNA reads TGCAGCCTTCCGTTTGGGAATGAGCAGTTCTTC.

The genes are TRBV20-1 and TRBJ2-7, with 7 bases lining up with TRBD1. The CDR3 extends over 13 amino acids. The ends lost 6 bases at V and 3 bases at J; junction bases unmatched: 8. CDR1 is DFQATT, CDR2 SNEGSKA, per germline (reference sequence). The CDR3 nucleotides read TGCAGTGCGTCCGGGACAGACATCTACGAGCAGTACTTC. Its translation is CSASGTDIYEQYF.

A few counts support this clonotype. The chain uses TRBV5-1 and TRBJ2-7; 10 bases align to TRBD1. Germline V gene sequence: CDR1 SGHRS, CDR2 YFSETQ. This CDR3 is 15 amino acids long. V was clipped by 3 bases and J by 4 bases; unmatched bases: 7. CDR3 coding DNA: TGCGCCAGCAGCTATGAACCGGGACAGGGGTACGAGCAGTACTTC. Protein sequence: CASSYEPGQGYEQYF. Combining the CDR3 with reference TRBV5-1 and TRBJ2-7 gives the whole variable domain KAGVTQTPRYLIKTRGQQVTLSCSPISGHRSVSWYQQTPGQGLQFLFEYFSETQRNKGNFPGRFSGRQFSNSRSEMNVSTLELGDSALYLCASSYEPGQGYEQYFGPGTRLTVT.

This clonotype was seen at least ten times. This chain uses TRBV29-1 with TRBJ2-1; 9 bases are a match to TRBD1. V shed 1 base and J 8 bases; nucleotides not matched to a gene: 6. This CDR3 region has 14 residues. Germline V gene data show CDR1 as SQVTM and CDR2 as ANQGSEA. DNA of the CDR3: TGCAGCGTTGAAGGGACAGGGGAAGAGGATGAGCAGTTCTTC. This encodes CSVEGTGEEDEQFF.

The chain carries TRBV20-1 and TRBJ2-5; a possible D gene is TRBD2 (6 bases). Trimming took off 3 bases at V and 4 bases at J, with 21 bases between the two ends. CDR1 DFQATT and CDR2 SNEGSKA come from the germline V gene (reference sequence). The CDR3 is 16 amino acids. The CDR3 here is CSARGTSHGMRETQYF. The CDR3 DNA sequence: TGCAGTGCTAGGGGGACTTCTCACGGAATGAGAGAGACCCAGTACTTC.

The chain employs TRBV29-1 and TRBJ2-1; 10 bases match TRBD2. Germline CDR1 reads SQVTM; CDR2 reads ANQGSEA. CDR3 length: 13 amino acids. V trimming: 4 bases; J trimming: 5 bases; junction bases outside the gene matches: 2. The CDR3 sequence: CSVVLAGDNEQFF. DNA of the CDR3: TGCAGCGTTGTTCTAGCGGGGGACAATGAGCAGTTCTTC.